The 30 T cell receptor beta chains below all came from one sample that was sequenced in a study of blood T cell repertoires in COVID-19. The assay was immunoSEQ multiplex PCR, and TCRdb's table has in-frame clones only and misses some. The table records 88,000 or so clones, roughly 82% of them present only once. Sequenced material: peripheral blood. These receptors were collected from an elderly man with acute or convalescent COVID-19.

This clone was counted a single time. The chain carries TRBV11-2 and TRBJ2-5, with 10 bases lining up with TRBD2. Trimming removed 5 bases from V and 2 bases from J; junction bases left unmatched: 5. This CDR3 is built from 15 residues. Germline V gene data show CDR1 as SGHAT and CDR2 as FQNNGV. This chain's CDR3 is CASSQKTSGQETQYF. CDR3 nucleotides: TGTGCCAGCAGCCAAAAGACTAGCGGGCAAGAGACCCAGTACTTC.

This clone was counted a single time. The chain recombines TRBV19 with TRBJ1-5; D is uncertain. V was pared by 5 bases and J by 6 bases, with 11 bases between. Looked up from germline, CDR1 is LNHDA and CDR2 is SQIVND (reference sequence). CDR3 length: 13 residues. CDR3 in amino acids: CASSEDRSQPQHF. The CDR3, as DNA: TGTGCCAGTAGTGAGGATCGAAGTCAGCCCCAGCATTTT.

This sequence joins TRBV30 and TRBJ2-3; possible D gene TRBD2, 6 bases. The CDR3 consists of 13 residues. The germline V and J ends were trimmed by 5 bases and 0 bases, with 9 bases remaining between them. Germline CDR1 is GTSNPN and CDR2 is SVGIG (reference sequence). CDR3 sequence reads: CAWVEGSTDTQYF. The CDR3 coding sequence is TGTGCCTGGGTGGAGGGAAGCACAGATACGCAGTATTTT.

The CDR3 coding sequence is TGTGCCAGCAGCTCGACAGGGCTTTATTCACCCCTCCACTTT. Protein sequence: CASSSTGLYSPLHF. The chain links TRBV5-6 to TRBJ1-6; 7 bases map to TRBD1. With V trimmed by 3 bases and J by 8 bases, 5 bases remained unmatched. Germline V gene sequence: CDR1 SGHDT, CDR2 YYEEEE. The CDR3 spans 14 residues.

The rearrangement links TRBV6-2 or TRBV6-3 to TRBJ2-5, with 10 bases that match TRBD2. There are 18 residues in the CDR3. Germline V gene data show CDR1 as MNHEY and CDR2 as SVGEGT. V was clipped by 2 bases and J by 4 bases; unmatched bases: 13. The CDR3 DNA reads as TGTGCCAGCAGTTACCTTATTAGCGGGGGGACCTCCGGAGAGACCCAGTACTTC. Protein product: CASSYLISGGTSGETQYF.

This clone has just one count. The rearrangement links TRBV6-5 to TRBJ1-2; D remains unclear. Looked up from germline, CDR1 is MNHEY and CDR2 is SVGAGI. Trimming left V 0 bases short and J 4 bases short, with 12 bases between. CDR3 size: 15 residues. The CDR3 loop is CASSYSYAGIYGYTF. CDR3 nucleotides: TGTGCCAGCAGTTACTCCTATGCGGGGATCTATGGCTACACCTTC.

This clone was detected a few times. This chain connects TRBV7-9 to TRBJ1-1; 8 bases align to TRBD1. Germline lookup yields CDR1 SEHNR and CDR2 FQNEAQ (reference sequence). This CDR3 has 12 residues. The J segment lost 8 bases and the V segment lost 5 bases, leaving 4 bases of the junction unmatched. DNA of the CDR3: TGTGCCAGCAGCCCTTGGGACAGGGAAGCTTTCTTT. Translated: CASSPWDREAFF.

The chain uses TRBV12-3 or TRBV12-4 and TRBJ1-2, with TRBD1 as a possible D gene (5 bases). The V end was cut by 6 bases, the J end by 3 bases, with 8 bases between. The CDR3 has 12 amino acids. CDR3 region: CASRIGDYGYTF. In DNA, the CDR3 is TGTGCCAGCAGAATAGGGGACTATGGCTACACCTTC.

The chain has TRBV2 and TRBJ1-2; D gene uncertain. The germline V and J ends were trimmed by 3 bases and 5 bases, with 16 bases remaining between them. Germline-derived CDR1 and CDR2 are SNHLY and FYNNEI. CDR3 length equals 15 residues. The CDR3 sequence: CASSESQVNRYGYTF. The CDR3 bases are TGTGCCAGCAGTGAGTCCCAGGTGAATCGGTATGGCTACACCTTC.

This clone has only a few counts. This rearrangement joins TRBV7-3 to TRBJ2-2; D gene unclear. The CDR3 runs to 13 residues. Germline assignment: CDR1 SGHTA and CDR2 FQGTGA. V was pared by 3 bases and J by 7 bases, with 9 bases between. The CDR3 loop reads CASSFLGVGELFF. CDR3 sequence (DNA): TGTGCCAGCAGCTTCCTGGGCGTCGGGGAGCTGTTTTTT.

This chain links TRBV21-1 with TRBJ1-5; the table's D gene call, TRBD1, was not cross checked with the DNA. TRBV21-1 is termed a pseudogene. The CDR3 loop spans 15 amino acids. CDR3 sequence: CASSNLYRGRQPQHF. CDR3 nucleotides: TGTGCCAGCAGCAATCTATACAGGGGACGTCAGCCCCAGCATTTT.

This chain joins TRBV5-8 and TRBJ1-5; D might be TRBD1 (5 bases). V was clipped by 0 bases and J by 0 bases, with 16 bases between them. Germline V gene data show CDR1 as SGHTS and CDR2 as YDEGEE. The length of the CDR3 is 18 residues. This CDR3 reads CASSLGFLGRYSNQPQHF. DNA for the CDR3: TGTGCCAGCAGCTTGGGGTTTTTGGGGCGCTATAGCAATCAGCCCCAGCATTTT. Filled out from reference TRBV5-8 and TRBJ1-5, the complete variable domain reads EAGVTQSPTHLIKTRGQQATLRCSPISGHTSVYWYQQALGLGLQFLLWYDEGEERNRGNFPPRFSGRQFPNYSSELNVNALELEDSALYLCASSLGFLGRYSNQPQHFGDGTRLSIL.

The rearrangement joins TRBV11-1 to TRBJ2-7; D is possibly TRBD1 (6 bases). The CDR3 sequence is 15 residues long. Germline CDR1 SGHAT, CDR2 FQDESV (reference sequence). The V gene lost 1 base and the J gene lost 2 bases, with 12 bases spanning the gap. CDR3 coding DNA: TGTGCCAGCAGCTTAGAGTCAGGGGCCACCTACGAGCAGTACTTC. It is translated as CASSLESGATYEQYF. Filled out from reference TRBV11-1 and TRBJ2-7, the complete variable domain reads EAEVAQSPRYKITEKSQAVAFWCDPISGHATLYWYRQILGQGPELLVQFQDESVVDDSQLPKDRFSAERLKGVDSTLKIQPAELGDSAMYLCASSLESGATYEQYFGPGTRLTVT.

The V gene is TRBV12-3 or TRBV12-4, the J gene TRBJ2-7; no clear D. This CDR3 is 12 amino acids long. Trimming left V 2 bases short and J 2 bases short, with 4 bases between. CDR3 sequence: CASSLQAYEQYF. Written as DNA, the CDR3 is TGTGCCAGCAGTTTACAGGCCTACGAGCAGTACTTC.

The chain uses TRBV10-3 and TRBJ2-6; no clear D gene. Trimming took 3 bases from V and 0 from J, leaving 15 bases between them. CDR1 is ENHRY, CDR2 SYGVKD, per germline. This CDR3 is 18 amino acids long. CDR3 amino acids: CAISELEQSFSGANVLTF. The CDR3 DNA follows: TGTGCCATCAGTGAATTGGAACAGAGCTTCTCTGGGGCCAACGTCCTGACTTTC.

The chain combines TRBV13 with TRBJ2-7, with unresolved D. CDR1 PRHDT and CDR2 FYEKMQ come from the germline V gene (reference sequence). This CDR3 is built from 16 residues. V lost 0 bases and J 1 base, leaving 13 bases between the germline ends. CDR3 coding DNA: TGTGCCAGCAGCTTAGGCGGGTCCGGCGGATCCTACGAGCAGTACTTC. Protein: CASSLGGSGGSYEQYF.

This chain links TRBV30 with TRBJ2-7, with 7 bases matching TRBD1. Trimming took 2 bases from V and 4 from J; bases not matched to a gene: 2. The CDR3 has 12 amino acids. Germline CDR1 GTSNPN, CDR2 SVGIG (reference sequence). The CDR3 region is CAWSLGQYEQYF. CDR3 nucleotide sequence: TGTGCCTGGAGTCTGGGACAGTACGAGCAGTACTTC. Combining the CDR3 with reference TRBV30 and TRBJ2-7 gives the whole variable domain SQTIHQWPATLVQPVGSPLSLECTVEGTSNPNLYWYRQAAGRGLQLLFYSVGIGQISSEVPQNLSASRPQDRQFILSSKKLLLSDSGFYLCAWSLGQYEQYFGPGTRLTVT.

This clone was picked up one time. The V gene is TRBV19, the J gene TRBJ2-5; D may be TRBD1 (5 bases). Between the trimmed V and J ends, which lost 7 bases and 2 bases, there was a span of 14 bases. This CDR3 is built from 14 residues. Germline V gene lookup returns CDR1 LNHDA and CDR2 SQIVND (reference sequence). CDR3 nucleotides: TGTGCCAGTAAGGGGATCTCGTGGCAAGAGACCCAGTACTTC. It encodes CASKGISWQETQYF.

The rearrangement links TRBV27 to TRBJ1-6, with 10 bases aligning to TRBD1. The germline CDR1 and CDR2 sequences are MNHEY and SMNVEV (reference sequence). The CDR3 extends over 18 amino acids. V dropped 0 bases and J dropped 5; count of bases not matched to a gene: 7. The CDR3 is CASSLSSRQGANNSPLHF. The CDR3 bases are TGTGCCAGCAGTTTATCCTCAAGACAGGGGGCCAATAATTCACCCCTCCACTTT.

This clone was seen many times. The chain uses TRBV10-3 and TRBJ1-1; tentative D call: TRBD1 (5 bases). There are 15 residues in the CDR3. Germline loops: CDR1 ENHRY, CDR2 SYGVKD. The V gene lost 4 bases and the J gene lost 6 bases, with 18 bases spanning the gap. CDR3 residues: CAISGEFDQGAEAFF. CDR3 nucleotide sequence: TGTGCCATCAGTGGGGAATTTGACCAGGGCGCTGAAGCTTTCTTT.

Here the CDR3 DNA reads TGTGCCAGCAGCTTGGCAATTGGCAGGGGGAACACTGAAGCTTTCTTT. It is translated as CASSLAIGRGNTEAFF. This chain joins TRBV5-6 and TRBJ1-1; D is perhaps TRBD1 (6 bases). The V end was cut by 0 bases, the J end by 1 base, with 13 bases between. The CDR3 runs to 16 residues. Germline assignment: CDR1 SGHDT and CDR2 YYEEEE.

CDR3 DNA: TGTGCCAGCAGCTTGAGGTGGAGCGGCAATCAGCCCCAGCATTTT. Amino acids: CASSLRWSGNQPQHF. The V and J genes are TRBV7-2 and TRBJ1-5; D remains unclear. Trimming stripped 3 bases from V and 2 bases from J, with 11 bases between. Germline CDR1 SGHTA, CDR2 FQGNSA. This CDR3 is built from 15 residues. Combining the CDR3 with reference TRBV7-2 and TRBJ1-5 gives the whole variable domain GAGVSQSPSNKVTEKGKDVELRCDPISGHTALYWYRQSLGQGLEFLIYFQGNSAPDKSGLPSDRFSAERTGGSVSTLTIQRTQQEDSAVYLCASSLRWSGNQPQHFGDGTRLSIL.

J is TRBJ2-1 and V is TRBV13, with 9 nucleotides matching TRBD2. The CDR3 length is 15 residues. CDR1 PRHDT and CDR2 FYEKMQ come from the germline V gene (reference sequence). J was trimmed by 8 bases and V by 5 bases; bases with no gene match: 10. CDR3 DNA sequence: TGTGCCAGCAGCATCACCGGGACTAGCATCGATGAGCAGTTCTTC. This sequence encodes CASSITGTSIDEQFF.

The chain joins TRBV11-2 to TRBJ1-5; D not certain. There are 13 residues in the CDR3. The germline gives CDR1 SGHAT, CDR2 FQNNGV. The germline V and J ends were trimmed by 5 bases and 3 bases, with 8 bases remaining between them. As DNA, the CDR3 is TGTGCCAGCAGCGCCGACTTCAATCAGCCCCAGCATTTT. Its protein is CASSADFNQPQHF.

The chain employs TRBV6-5 and TRBJ1-6, with 8 bases identical to TRBD1. The V gene end was trimmed by 6 bases and the J gene end by 8 bases; junction bases not matched to a gene: 9. CDR3 size: 15 residues. Germline CDR1 is MNHEY and CDR2 is SVGAGI. The CDR3: CASRTGQGRDSPLHF. The CDR3 region has the DNA TGTGCCAGCAGGACCGGACAGGGCAGGGATTCACCCCTCCACTTT.

The gene calls are TRBV10-1 and TRBJ2-1, with a possible D match to TRBD2 (6 bases). The CDR3 sequence is 17 residues long. In germline, CDR1 is WNHNN, CDR2 SYGVQD (reference sequence). V lost 0 bases to trimming and J lost 1 base, with 13 bases between them. CDR3 loop: CASSESGRGGSYNEQFF. In DNA, the CDR3 is TGCGCCAGCAGTGAGTCTGGGCGGGGTGGTTCCTACAATGAGCAGTTCTTC.

This chain uses TRBV11-1 with TRBJ2-7, with 7 bases aligning to TRBD1. CDR3 length equals 15 residues. Germline lookup yields CDR1 SGHAT and CDR2 FQDESV (reference sequence). V was clipped by 3 bases and J by 4 bases; unmatched bases: 9. Written as DNA, the CDR3 is TGTGCCAGCAGCTTTAATACTGGGACAGCTTACGAGCAGTACTTC. It translates to CASSFNTGTAYEQYF.

This clone was counted between two and nine times. V and J are TRBV5-1 and TRBJ1-2; D call uncertain. The germline V and J ends were trimmed by 0 bases and 4 bases, with 13 bases remaining between them. CDR3 size: 15 residues. The germline gives CDR1 SGHRS, CDR2 YFSETQ. This chain's CDR3 is CASSLVRGWAYGYTF. The CDR3, as DNA: TGCGCCAGCAGCTTGGTACGTGGCTGGGCCTATGGCTACACCTTC. Based on the CDR3 plus reference TRBV5-1 and TRBJ1-2, the full variable domain is KAGVTQTPRYLIKTRGQQVTLSCSPISGHRSVSWYQQTPGQGLQFLFEYFSETQRNKGNFPGRFSGRQFSNSRSEMNVSTLELGDSALYLCASSLVRGWAYGYTFGSGTRLTVV.

The V gene is TRBV5-8, the J gene TRBJ2-1, with 9 bases identical to TRBD1. Per germline, CDR1 SGHTS and CDR2 YDEGEE. CDR3 length equals 14 residues. Trimming took 4 bases from V and 9 from J; bases not matched to a gene: 8. CDR3 loop: CASSPGTGRSEQFF. In DNA, the CDR3 is TGTGCCAGCAGCCCCGGGACAGGGAGGAGTGAGCAGTTCTTC. The complete variable domain, with remaining parts taken from reference TRBV5-8 and TRBJ2-1, reads EAGVTQSPTHLIKTRGQQATLRCSPISGHTSVYWYQQALGLGLQFLLWYDEGEERNRGNFPPRFSGRQFPNYSSELNVNALELEDSALYLCASSPGTGRSEQFFGPGTRLTVL.

This chain links TRBV4-1 with TRBJ2-1; 13 bases are shared with TRBD2. Germline CDR1 reads MGHRA; CDR2 reads YSYEKL. This CDR3 spans 19 amino acids. Losses at the gene ends were 0 bases for V and 8 bases for J; bases not matched to a gene: 13. The CDR3 bases are TGCGCCAGCAGCCAAGAAAGGGGGACTAGCGGGGACCAGCGCCATGAGCAGTTCTTC. Its protein is CASSQERGTSGDQRHEQFF.